A single sample is the source of the 11 T cell receptor beta chains below, sequenced in a study of T cells in localized non-small cell lung cancer (dated by TCRdb to about 2020). Libraries were built with the immunoSEQ multiplex PCR assay. Drawn from immuneACCESS, this table holds only the in-frame rearrangements with V and J called that TCRdb kept. Clones are partly lost; checked studies trace under half to an unresolved V gene and leave the rest unexplained. The sample profile shows approximately 83,000 clones; approximately 91% of them were found once. The ten largest clonotypes hold over 3.5% of the sample. Sequencing used PBMCs, obtained before any cancer treatment. Source of these receptors: a woman between 35 and 75 years old with stage II squamous cell lung carcinoma.

The V and J genes are TRBV30 and TRBJ1-3; no reliable D call. V was cut by 2 bases and J by 0 bases, with 8 bases left in between. The length of the CDR3 is 14 residues. Per the germline V gene, CDR1 is GTSNPN and CDR2 is SVGIG (reference sequence). CDR3 in DNA: TGTGCCTGGAGTCCTTCCTTCTCTGGAAACACCATATATTTT. Encoded protein: CAWSPSFSGNTIYF.

The chain has TRBV19 and TRBJ2-7; a possible D gene is TRBD2 (6 bases). Trimming cost V 4 bases and J 7 bases, with 20 bases left between them. The CDR3 covers 15 residues. Germline-derived CDR1 and CDR2 are LNHDA and SQIVND (reference sequence). CDR3 in amino acids: CASSTKTGLKTEQYF. The CDR3 DNA sequence: TGTGCCAGTAGTACCAAGACGGGACTTAAGACAGAGCAGTACTTC.

The chain combines TRBV5-8 with TRBJ1-5; D is unresolved. CDR1 and CDR2 from the germline V gene are SGHTS and YDEGEE. This CDR3 is 14 amino acids long. Trimming pared 4 bases from V and 4 bases from J, leaving 12 bases between. CDR3 DNA sequence: TGTGCCAGCAGCCTTGTATGGCAAAATCAGCCCCAGCATTTT. It is translated as CASSLVWQNQPQHF.

The V call is TRBV6-5, the J call TRBJ2-5; D is ambiguous. Trimming took 6 bases from V and 7 from J, leaving 18 bases between them. Germline CDR1 is MNHEY and CDR2 is SVGAGI. This CDR3 contains 14 residues. The CDR3 nucleotides are TGTGCCAGCAGGTCGACTTACAACTTGGGGACCCAGTACTTC. Protein product: CASRSTYNLGTQYF.

The V and J genes are TRBV2 and TRBJ1-5; D perhaps matches TRBD1 (6 bases). CDR1 is SNHLY, CDR2 FYNNEI, per germline. V was clipped by 7 bases and J by 9 bases, with 16 bases between them. The CDR3 is made up of 13 amino acids. The CDR3 bases are TGTGCCAGCATGAAGACAGGCCCAGGGCCCCAGCATTTT. Protein: CASMKTGPGPQHF.

This chain links TRBV5-6 with TRBJ1-1; TRBD1 aligns across 8 bases. The CDR3 extends over 14 amino acids. CDR1 SGHDT and CDR2 YYEEEE come from the germline V gene. V gave up 4 bases and J gave up 0 bases; unmatched junction bases: 2. The CDR3 DNA sequence: TGTGCCAGCAGCCGACAGGGGTTGAACACTGAAGCTTTCTTT. It specifies CASSRQGLNTEAFF.

V usage is TRBV6-1 and J usage is TRBJ2-3; tentatively, D is TRBD1 (6 bases). The CDR3 loop spans 13 amino acids. In germline, CDR1 is MNHNS, CDR2 SASEGT. Trimming cost V 8 bases and J 9 bases, with 18 bases left between them. CDR3: CASLQGFRGTQYF. The CDR3 nucleotides read TGTGCCAGCCTACAGGGCTTCCGAGGCACGCAGTATTTT.

The V call is TRBV5-1, the J call TRBJ2-1; no clear D gene. The length of the CDR3 is 16 residues. The germline V gene has CDR1 SGHRS and CDR2 YFSETQ. V lost 0 bases, J lost 0 bases, and 10 bases lay in between. The CDR3 nucleotides are TGCGCCAGCAGCTTGGGAAGAAGGAGCTCCTACAATGAGCAGTTCTTC. Translated: CASSLGRRSSYNEQFF.

This rearrangement joins TRBV6-5 to TRBJ1-1, with unresolved D. In germline, CDR1 is MNHEY, CDR2 SVGAGI. Trimming cost V 4 bases and J 7 bases, with 19 bases left between them. CDR3 length: 15 amino acids. The CDR3 here is CASSSRASGDGEAFF. The DNA of the CDR3 is TGTGCCAGCAGTTCCCGGGCCTCAGGAGACGGTGAAGCTTTCTTT.

The chain has TRBV6-4 and TRBJ2-2; possibly TRBD2 for D (6 bases). Germline CDR1 MRHNA, CDR2 SNTAGT. The CDR3 runs 15 residues. V was pared by 3 bases and J by 1 base, with 9 bases between. The CDR3 sequence is CASSEGTQNTGELFF. The CDR3 bases are TGTGCCAGCAGTGAGGGGACTCAGAACACCGGGGAGCTGTTTTTT.

The chain joins TRBV25-1 to TRBJ2-2; 7 nucleotides align to TRBD2. Germline trimming cut 5 bases from V and 4 bases from J; bases unmatched to any gene: 10. Germline CDR1 MGHDK, CDR2 SYGVNS. The CDR3 totals 16 residues. The CDR3 sequence is CASSIPAGTGTGELFF. In DNA form, the CDR3 reads TGTGCCAGCAGTATACCAGCGGGGACGGGCACCGGGGAGCTGTTTTTT.